The source of this T cell receptor (beta chain) is a study of graft-versus-host responses after intestinal transplantation. Study overall: The recipients all started with anti-thymocyte globulin induction and then took tacrolimus and steroids for 3 to 4 years. Study results and limitations: GvH clonotypes were identified within recipient marrow, with a subset emerging first in ileum or blood. Early after transplant, HvG declines were associated with peak levels of circulating GvH clones.

Generated by immunoSEQ multiplex PCR, the TCRdb table keeps only in-frame clones and is missing some. The table records over 100,000 clones, about 95% of them present only once. V shed 4 bases and J 5 bases; nucleotides not matched to a gene: 9. This CDR3 comprises 16 residues. Per the germline V gene, CDR1 is LNHDA and CDR2 is SQIVND (reference sequence). In the case of this clone: No antigen is known for it.

The sequence was obtained from a human donor who received an intestinal transplant. Sequencing used unstimulated CD8+ T cells sorted from spleen or lymph node cells, obtained before intestinal transplant. J is TRBJ2-5 and V is TRBV19, with 11 nucleotides matching TRBD1. The CDR3 reads CASSRGTGGGAETQYF. The CDR3 nucleotides are TGTGCCAGTAGTAGGGGGACAGGGGGAGGAGCGGAGACCCAGTACTTC.